These T cell receptor beta chains were read from a single sample in a study of beta chain features in type 1 diabetes. TCRdb's table, derived via immunoSEQ multiplex PCR, lists solely in-frame clones and lacks some. The data show about 240,000 clones, about 26% seen once. Sequencing was carried out using central memory CD4+ T cells from blood. These receptor sequences come from a man in his thirties or forties in good health. CDR3s include the opening cysteine and the closing phenylalanine or tryptophan. The D gene is left open where the match is weak. Clone size is not always given. Where it is, it says once, few, many or a class for expanded clones.

TRBV4-2	TRBD2	few	TRBJ2-5	CASSGAGGPETQYF	TGTGCCAGCAGCGGAGCGGGGGGGCCTGAGACCCAGTACTTC
TRBV30	.	.	TRBJ1-1	CAWRVAGAVVAFF	TGTGCCTGGAGGGTTGCGGGGGCGGTTGTAGCTTTCTTT
TRBV7-2	TRBD2	.	TRBJ2-7	CASSPEFGRAPYEQYF	TGTGCCAGCAGCCCTGAGTTCGGGAGGGCGCCCTACGAGCAGTACTTC
TRBV2	TRBD2	few	TRBJ2-7	CASSEWTSGASSSYEQYF	TGTGCCAGCAGTGAATGGACTAGCGGGGCATCGAGCTCCTACGAGCAGTACTTC
TRBV28	.	.	TRBJ2-3	CASSSTGSHGVWDTQYF	TGTGCCAGCAGCTCGACCGGTTCACATGGTGTTTGGGATACGCAGTATTTT
TRBV7-2	.	.	TRBJ2-3	CASSSNTDTQYF	TGTGCCAGCAGCTCGAACACAGATACGCAGTATTTT
TRBV21-1	.	.	TRBJ2-5	CASSKGTRGRQETQYF	TGTGCCAGCAGCAAAGGGACCAGGGGTCGCCAAGAGACCCAGTACTTC
TRBV14	.	.	TRBJ2-1	CASSQVIGGEQFF	TGTGCCAGCAGCCAAGTGATCGGGGGTGAGCAGTTCTTC
TRBV9	.	few	TRBJ1-5	CASSVDVNQPQHF	TGTGCCAGCAGCGTAGACGTGAATCAGCCCCAGCATTTT
TRBV2	.	.	TRBJ1-2	CASSEQGYGYTF	TGTGCCAGCAGTGAGCAGGGGTATGGCTACACCTTC
TRBV19	.	.	TRBJ2-7	CASRPEIRVGEQYF	TGTGCCAGTAGACCGGAGATAAGGGTTGGCGAGCAGTACTTC
TRBV30	.	.	TRBJ1-1	CAWTGQGLTEAFF	TGTGCCTGGACAGGGCAGGGACTCACTGAAGCTTTCTTT
TRBV27	.	few	TRBJ2-2	CASSLDRYTGELFF	TGTGCCAGCAGTTTAGACAGATACACCGGGGAGCTGTTTTTT
TRBV28	TRBD2	few	TRBJ2-1	CASSSRLAGVNEQFF	TGTGCCAGCAGTTCCCGACTAGCGGGAGTGAATGAGCAGTTCTTC
TRBV6-1	TRBD1	few	TRBJ2-5	CASTRDRAGETQYF	TGTGCCAGCACCCGGGACAGGGCGGGAGAGACCCAGTACTTC
TRBV2	.	.	TRBJ2-7	CASSEYMSSYEQYF	TGTGCCAGCAGTGAATATATGAGCTCCTACGAGCAGTACTTC
TRBV7-2	TRBD2	few	TRBJ2-5	CASSRGGETQYF	TGTGCCAGCAGCAGGGGAGGGGAGACCCAGTACTTC